The clone carrying this T cell receptor (beta chain) turned up a few times. This sample was taken from a study of glioma-infiltrating T cells after dendritic cell vaccination. Time point defined: after dendritic cell vaccination, including at tumor progression/relapse. Fresh-frozen tumor tissue and more than two years of survival data were available for all. Blood PBMC samples: pre-vaccination, two weeks post third vaccination, and at tumor progression. The CDR3 is made up of 14 amino acids. Germline V lookup: CDR1 KGHSH, CDR2 LQKENI. V was clipped by 2 bases and J by 1 base, with 6 bases between them. Up to about 2 ug genomic DNA was used for TCRB CDR3 amplification. The assay was immunoSEQ multiplex PCR, and TCRdb's table has in-frame clones only and misses some. Seen here are 55,000 to 75,000 clones, around 85% observed once, and the top ten hold approximately 14%.

The chain employs TRBV18 and TRBJ1-3; no definite D call. The clonotype comes from a human donor with glioblastoma. Sequencing used blood, obtained after dendritic cell vaccination. In nucleotides, the CDR3 is TGTGCCAGCTCACCAGGCGGATCTGGAAACACCATATATTTT. It encodes CASSPGGSGNTIYF.